The rows below give T cell receptor beta chains drawn from one sample of a study of T-cell reconstitution after alpha-beta-depleted transplantation in children. MiXCR was run by TCRdb on the PCR reads, yielding one entry per CDR3 protein. The repertoire holds about 420,000 distinct CDR3 sequences, with roughly 15% as singletons. Sequenced here: PBMCs, mostly from graft donor cells, sampled 360 days after TCRalphabeta/CD19-depleted stem cell transplant. The receptors here all came from a boy under two years old who had a stem cell transplant for Wiskott-Aldrich syndrome, so the T cells may come from the graft donor. Both conserved end residues are part of each CDR3. A D gene is named only where the DNA matches it firmly. Some rows have no size entry. The others give once, few or many, or a class for an expanded clone.

J gene | clone size | D gene | V gene | CDR3 protein | CDR3 DNA
TRBJ2-1 | . | . | TRBV5-1 | CASSLKASPQWQQFF | TGCGCCAGCAGCTTGAAGGCTAGTCCACAATGGCAGCAGTTCTTC
TRBJ2-3 | . | . | TRBV11-2 | CASSAAGQPSTDTQYF | TGTGCCAGCAGCGCCGCGGGACAGCCCAGCACAGATACGCAGTATTTT
TRBJ2-3 | few | . | TRBV7-6 | CASSLRWLTDTQYF | TGTGCCAGCAGCTTGAGGTGGCTCACAGATACGCAGTATTTT
TRBJ1-5 | . | TRBD1 | TRBV7-9 | CASSPRDSNQPQHF | TGTGCCAGCAGCCCCCGGGACAGTAATCAGCCCCAGCATTTT
TRBJ2-5 | few | TRBD2 | TRBV2 | CAIKSSAGGETQYF | TGTGCCATCAAGTCGTCGGCGGGGGGAGAGACCCAGTACTTC
TRBJ2-2 | few | TRBD1 | TRBV7-9 | CASSLAMDRGTGELFF | TGTGCCAGCAGCTTAGCAATGGACAGGGGCACCGGGGAGCTGTTTTTT
TRBJ2-1 | many | . | TRBV5-1 | CASSRKESGHLSNEQFF | TGCGCCAGCAGCCGGAAGGAATCGGGACATCTCAGCAATGAGCAGTTCTTC
TRBJ2-7 | . | . | TRBV7-2 | CASSFGQYF | TGTGCCAGCAGCTTCGGGCAGTACTTC
TRBJ1-5 | . | . | TRBV29-1 | CSVAGGADQPQHF | TGCAGCGTTGCTGGTGGGGCCGATCAGCCCCAGCATTTT
TRBJ2-1 | many | . | TRBV9 | CASSVGRLGGDEQFF | TGTGCCAGCAGCGTAGGCAGGTTGGGAGGAGATGAGCAGTTCTTC
TRBJ2-1 | many | . | TRBV3-1 | CASSQEYEQFF | TGTGCCAGCAGCCAAGAATATGAGCAGTTCTTC
TRBJ1-5 | . | TRBD1 | TRBV10-3 | CAISESQGQSNQPQHF | TGTGCCATCAGTGAGTCCCAGGGACAGAGCAATCAGCCCCAGCATTTT
TRBJ2-7 | few | TRBD2 | TRBV29-1 | CSVREAGDEQYF | TGCAGCGTGAGAGAAGCGGGGGACGAGCAGTACTTC
TRBJ2-3 | few | . | TRBV24-1 | CATSDLQKTSEQYF | TGTGCCACCAGTGATTTGCAAAAAACTTCAGAGCAGTATTTT
TRBJ2-7 | . | TRBD1 | TRBV6-1 | CASKGDGTDFYEQYF | TGTGCCAGCAAGGGGGACGGGACAGATTTCTACGAGCAGTACTTC